This section outlines one T cell receptor (beta chain) sequence together with its context. Germline V gene lookup returns CDR1 SGHKS and CDR2 YYEKEE (reference sequence). This CDR3 has 17 amino acids. V lost 1 base and J 5 bases, leaving 22 bases between the germline ends. Some clones are missing from TCRdb's copy, which holds only in-frame ones; the method was immunoSEQ multiplex PCR. The repertoire holds tens of thousands of clones, 94% seen once, with 0.55% to 0.8% in the top ten. The record originates from a study of cytomegalovirus exposure and HLA in healthy donors. Sequencing was carried out using PBMCs. This clonotype originated in a woman younger than 35 in good health and CMV-seronegative. The chain couples TRBV5-5 to TRBJ2-7; the D gene is possibly TRBD2 (6 bases). Written as DNA, the CDR3 is TGTGCCAGCAGCTTGCTTTTGGGGAGGAGGGGAGGTGACGAGCAGTACTTC. Protein product: CASSLLLGRRGGDEQYF.